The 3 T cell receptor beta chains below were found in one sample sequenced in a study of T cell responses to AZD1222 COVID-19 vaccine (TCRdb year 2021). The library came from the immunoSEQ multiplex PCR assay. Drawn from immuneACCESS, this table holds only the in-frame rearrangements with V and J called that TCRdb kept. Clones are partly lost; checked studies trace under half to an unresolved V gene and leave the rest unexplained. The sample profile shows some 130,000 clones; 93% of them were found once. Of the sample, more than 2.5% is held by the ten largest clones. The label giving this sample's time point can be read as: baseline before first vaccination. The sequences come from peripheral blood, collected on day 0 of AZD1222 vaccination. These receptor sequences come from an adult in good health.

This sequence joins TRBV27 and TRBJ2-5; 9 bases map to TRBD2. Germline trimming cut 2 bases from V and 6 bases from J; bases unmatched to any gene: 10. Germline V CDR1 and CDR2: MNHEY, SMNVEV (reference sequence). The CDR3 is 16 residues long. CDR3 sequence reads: CASSLNSGSSPKTQYF. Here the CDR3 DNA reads TGTGCCAGCAGTTTAAATAGCGGGAGTTCCCCCAAGACCCAGTACTTC.

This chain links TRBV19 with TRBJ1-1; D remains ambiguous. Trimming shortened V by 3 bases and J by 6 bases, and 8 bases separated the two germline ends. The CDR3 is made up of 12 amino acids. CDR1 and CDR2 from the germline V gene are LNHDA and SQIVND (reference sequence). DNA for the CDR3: TGTGCCAGTAGTATCAGCTTGGCTGAAGCTTTCTTT. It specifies CASSISLAEAFF.

The CDR3 loop is CASSSLGEGRRGNEQFF. CDR3 DNA sequence: TGTGCCAGCAGCTCCCTAGGAGAAGGGAGAAGAGGGAATGAGCAGTTCTTC. The J gene is TRBJ2-1, the V gene TRBV7-9, with D tentatively TRBD2 (5 bases). Germline V lookup: CDR1 SEHNR, CDR2 FQNEAQ (reference sequence). Trimming pared 4 bases from V and 7 bases from J, leaving 23 bases between. CDR3 size: 17 residues.